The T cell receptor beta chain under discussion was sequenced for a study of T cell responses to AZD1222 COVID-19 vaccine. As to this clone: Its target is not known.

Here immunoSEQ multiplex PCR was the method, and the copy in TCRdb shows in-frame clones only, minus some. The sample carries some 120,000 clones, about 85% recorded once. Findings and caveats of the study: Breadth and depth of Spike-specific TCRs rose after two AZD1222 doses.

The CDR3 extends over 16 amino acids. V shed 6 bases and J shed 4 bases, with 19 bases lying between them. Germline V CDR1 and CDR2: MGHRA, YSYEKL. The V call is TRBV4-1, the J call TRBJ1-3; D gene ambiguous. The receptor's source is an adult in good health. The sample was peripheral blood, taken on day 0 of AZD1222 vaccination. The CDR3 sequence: CASSYHATGLGNTIYF. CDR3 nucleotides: TGCGCCAGCAGTTATCACGCGACCGGACTAGGAAACACCATATATTTT.